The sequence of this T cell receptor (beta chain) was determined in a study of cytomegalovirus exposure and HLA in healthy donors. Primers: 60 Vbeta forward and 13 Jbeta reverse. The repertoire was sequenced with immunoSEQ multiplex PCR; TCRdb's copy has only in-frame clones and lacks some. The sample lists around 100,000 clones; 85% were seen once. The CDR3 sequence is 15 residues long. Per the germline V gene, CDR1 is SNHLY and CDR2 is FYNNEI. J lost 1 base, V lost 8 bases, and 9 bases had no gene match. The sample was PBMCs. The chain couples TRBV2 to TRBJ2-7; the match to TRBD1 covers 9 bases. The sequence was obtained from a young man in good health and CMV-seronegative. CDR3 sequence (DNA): TGTGCCAGCTCGAGAACAGGGGGCGCGTCCTACGAGCAGTACTTC. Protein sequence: CASSRTGGASYEQYF.